A single sample is the source of the 28 T cell receptor beta chains below, sequenced in a study of vaccination and CD4 T cells after COVID-19. Sequencing of DNA taken from cultured CD4+ T cells relied on the Oncomine TCR Beta short-read assay. MiXCR, applied by TCRdb to the PCR reads, yields one record per CDR3 protein. The table has some 10,000 distinct CDR3 sequences, 43% seen once. Treatment reported: approximately 11-day PBMC culture with coronavirus spike peptide pools or control peptides (ViraFEST assay). Antigen specificity for these receptors is unknown. The sample taken for sequencing was CD4+ T cells from blood, cultured in vitro. Receptors were obtained from a human donor who had recovered from COVID-19.

This clonotype was detected only a few times. This chain uses TRBV7-8 with TRBJ1-1; 7 nucleotides agree with TRBD1. Germline V gives CDR1 SGHVS, CDR2 FQNEAQ. This CDR3 comprises 19 residues. Trimming cost V 5 bases and J 0 bases; bases outside gene matches: 18. The CDR3 nucleotides read TGTGCCAGCAGCCCGAGTCCGAGGGCAGGGGGGACCATGAACACTGAAGCTTTCTTT. Residues: CASSPSPRAGGTMNTEAFF.

V is TRBV7-7 and J is TRBJ2-7; no clear D. V was cut by 5 bases and J by 3 bases, with 11 bases left in between. This CDR3 has 13 amino acids. CDR1 SSHAT and CDR2 FNYEAQ come from the germline V gene (reference sequence). CDR3 loop: CASSPGRNYEQYF. In DNA form, the CDR3 reads TGTGCCAGCAGCCCCGGACGGAACTACGAGCAGTACTTC.

This chain uses TRBV21-1 with TRBJ2-7. TRBV21-1 is listed as a pseudogene. CDR3 length equals 10 residues. The CDR3 reads CASRGYEQYF. Here the CDR3 DNA reads TGTGCCAGCCGGGGCTACGAGCAGTACTTC.

J is TRBJ1-2 and V is TRBV10-3; D is possibly TRBD1 (6 bases). V lost 4 bases and J lost 7, with 13 bases in between. From germline, CDR1 is ENHRY and CDR2 SYGVKD. The CDR3 extends over 13 amino acids. DNA for the CDR3: TGTGCCATCAGTGGGACAGAGAGGAGTGGCTACACCTTC. This translates into CAISGTERSGYTF.

This clonotype was counted between two and nine times. The gene calls are TRBV2 and TRBJ2-3; TRBD2 matches at 9 bases. The CDR3 contains 13 residues. Trimming at V came to 7 bases and at J to 3 bases, leaving 2 bases not matched to a gene. CDR1 SNHLY and CDR2 FYNNEI come from the germline V gene. DNA of the CDR3: TGTGCCAGCACTAGCGGGGCGACAGATACGCAGTATTTT. Amino acids: CASTSGATDTQYF.

The V gene is TRBV6-1, the J gene TRBJ2-1; the D gene is possibly TRBD2 (7 bases). CDR1 is MNHNS and CDR2 is SASEGT in the germline V gene. V gave up 6 bases and J gave up 6 bases, with 18 bases separating them. There are 15 residues in the CDR3. DNA for the CDR3: TGTGCCAGCAGGTCAGGGAGGGGGTTTCGCAATGAGCAGTTCTTC. Protein: CASRSGRGFRNEQFF.

This clonotype was seen once. The chain is built from TRBV6-5 and TRBJ1-1; D unclear. This CDR3 is built from 12 residues. Trimming cost V 4 bases and J 10 bases, with 13 bases left between them. Germline CDR1 reads MNHEY; CDR2 reads SVGAGI. In nucleotides, the CDR3 is TGTGCCAGCAGTTCAGCCTCAGGAATAGCTTTCTTT. As protein: CASSSASGIAFF.

The chain joins TRBV4-1 to TRBJ2-3; a weak D match, TRBD1 (6 bases). Germline CDR1 is MGHRA and CDR2 is YSYEKL. Trimming took off 4 bases at V and 6 bases at J, with 17 bases between the two ends. CDR3 size: 15 residues. CDR3 residues: CASSLIQGSRDTQYF. Written as DNA, the CDR3 is TGCGCCAGCAGCCTGATACAGGGCAGTCGGGATACGCAGTATTTT.

This sequence joins TRBV30 and TRBJ1-2, with TRBD1 matching 7 bases. The germline CDR1 and CDR2 sequences are GTSNPN and SVGIG (reference sequence). The CDR3 length is 16 residues. V was clipped by 2 bases and J by 4 bases; unmatched bases: 13. The CDR3 is CAWSRRLPQGGYGYTF. The CDR3 DNA reads TGTGCCTGGAGTCGCCGACTCCCTCAGGGGGGCTATGGCTACACCTTC.

The gene calls are TRBV2 and TRBJ2-5; perhaps D is TRBD1 or TRBD2 (6 bases each). Per germline, CDR1 SNHLY and CDR2 FYNNEI. Trimming removed 6 bases from V and 4 bases from J, with 21 bases in between. The CDR3 is 16 amino acids. The CDR3 coding sequence is TGTGCCAGCAGCCGAGGGGGGAGACAGCTCTCAGAGACCCAGTACTTC. It yields the protein CASSRGGRQLSETQYF.

On this clonotype: One end of the junction is discordant with germline, which a read error may explain. The chain combines TRBV20-1 with TRBJ1-5; the D is unclear. This CDR3 has 18 amino acids. From germline, CDR1 is DFQATT and CDR2 SNEGSKA (reference sequence). The CDR3 loop is CSARDTRHTWASNLPQHF. DNA of the CDR3: TGCAGTGCTAGAGATACGAGACACACTTGGGCGAGCAATCTGCCCCAGCATTTT.

This chain joins TRBV7-8 and TRBJ2-2, with D uncertain. Germline CDR1 reads SGHVS; CDR2 reads FQNEAQ. Trimming pared 3 bases from V and 6 bases from J, leaving 11 bases between. CDR3 length: 14 residues. CDR3 sequence: CASSFVGWSGELFF. The DNA for the CDR3 is TGTGCCAGCAGCTTTGTAGGGTGGTCCGGGGAGCTGTTTTTT.

The table lists this clonotype with a few counts. The V gene is TRBV7-2, the J gene TRBJ2-5; 15 positions agree with TRBD2. V was pared by 5 bases and J by 5 bases, with 9 bases of the junction left unmatched. In germline, CDR1 is SGHTA, CDR2 FQGNSA. The CDR3 consists of 17 residues. The CDR3 protein is CASSPRTSGGAGETQYF. CDR3 nucleotide sequence: TGTGCCAGCAGCCCCCGGACTAGCGGGGGGGCAGGGGAGACCCAGTACTTC.

The chain has TRBV6-5 and TRBJ2-3; possible D gene TRBD1, 5 bases. Per germline, CDR1 MNHEY and CDR2 SVGAGI. The CDR3 loop spans 15 amino acids. The germline V and J ends were trimmed by 2 bases and 3 bases, with 12 bases remaining between them. The CDR3 DNA reads TGTGCCAGCAGTTACAGGGGCAGGGTGACAGATACGCAGTATTTT. Amino acids: CASSYRGRVTDTQYF.

The chain recombines TRBV2 with TRBJ1-1, with TRBD1 matching 7 bases. V was clipped by 1 base and J by 2 bases; unmatched bases: 4. This CDR3 contains 15 residues. The germline CDR1 and CDR2 sequences are SNHLY and FYNNEI. CDR3 nucleotides: TGTGCCAGCAGTGAAGAACCAGGGGGAAACACTGAAGCTTTCTTT. Amino acid sequence: CASSEEPGGNTEAFF.

The chain couples TRBV6-5 to TRBJ2-7; tentative D call: TRBD1 (5 bases). V lost 2 bases and J 2 bases, leaving 13 bases between the germline ends. Germline V gene lookup returns CDR1 MNHEY and CDR2 SVGAGI. This CDR3 has 15 residues. In DNA form, the CDR3 reads TGTGCCAGCAGTTACGGGGCTGGGGCGGCCTACGAGCAGTACTTC. It is translated as CASSYGAGAAYEQYF.

The rearrangement links TRBV4-1 to TRBJ2-3; 10 nucleotides agree with TRBD2. Germline CDR1 is MGHRA and CDR2 is YSYEKL. After removal of 6 bases from V and 2 bases from J, the junction contained 8 bases not matched to a gene. CDR3 length: 16 residues. CDR3 sequence reads: CASSPTSGSTTDTQYF. The CDR3 DNA is TGCGCCAGCAGTCCGACTAGCGGGTCGACCACAGATACGCAGTATTTT.

The chain combines TRBV11-3 with TRBJ2-5; no clear D gene. Germline V lookup: CDR1 SGHNT, CDR2 YENEEA. The CDR3 extends over 14 amino acids. Trimming took off 0 bases at V and 5 bases at J, with 10 bases between the two ends. The CDR3: CASSLDGPGETQYF. The CDR3 DNA reads TGTGCCAGCAGCTTAGATGGACCTGGGGAGACCCAGTACTTC.

The chain carries TRBV20-1 and TRBJ1-3, with D uncertain. The CDR3 loop spans 12 amino acids. Per germline, CDR1 DFQATT and CDR2 SNEGSKA (reference sequence). Trimming pared 6 bases from V and 8 bases from J, leaving 14 bases between. CDR3 loop: CSAPRGGDTIYF. The CDR3, as DNA: TGCAGTGCCCCCCGGGGTGGGGACACCATATATTTT.

This clonotype has just a few counts. This chain links TRBV7-2 with TRBJ1-2; D remains ambiguous. The V gene lost 6 bases and the J gene lost 5 bases, with 13 bases spanning the gap. The CDR3 sequence is 13 residues long. Germline-derived CDR1 and CDR2 are SGHTA and FQGNSA. The CDR3 DNA follows: TGTGCCAGCAGTCTCGGAGGGAAGTATGGCTACACCTTC. Amino acids: CASSLGGKYGYTF.

The chain joins TRBV12-3 or TRBV12-4 to TRBJ2-1, with D maybe TRBD1 (6 bases). This CDR3 contains 18 residues. V was shortened by 6 bases and J by 4 bases, with 25 bases between the two germline ends. The CDR3 spells CASSRFGQPLLHYNEQFF. The CDR3 nucleotides are TGTGCCAGCAGCCGATTCGGACAGCCCCTACTCCATTACAATGAGCAGTTCTTC.

This chain uses TRBV11-2 with TRBJ2-2; maybe TRBD2 (7 bases). CDR1 is SGHAT and CDR2 is FQNNGV in the germline V gene. V was pared by 2 bases and J by 4 bases, with 11 bases between. The CDR3 runs to 15 residues. CDR3 region: CASSLKGGATGELFF. In DNA form, the CDR3 reads TGTGCCAGCAGCTTAAAGGGGGGGGCCACCGGGGAGCTGTTTTTT.

The chain employs TRBV7-2 and TRBJ2-3; TRBD2 matches 11 bases. The CDR3 length is 16 residues. Per the germline V gene, CDR1 is SGHTA and CDR2 is FQGNSA. J was trimmed by 2 bases and V by 5 bases; bases with no gene match: 6. CDR3 sequence: CASSKGTSGPTDTQYF. The CDR3, as DNA: TGTGCCAGCAGCAAGGGGACTAGCGGTCCCACAGATACGCAGTATTTT. Using reference TRBV7-2 and TRBJ2-3 for the parts outside the CDR3, the full variable domain is GAGVSQSPSNKVTEKGKDVELRCDPISGHTALYWYRQSLGQGLEFLIYFQGNSAPDKSGLPSDRFSAERTGGSVSTLTIQRTQQEDSAVYLCASSKGTSGPTDTQYFGPGTRLTVL.

V is TRBV5-5 and J is TRBJ2-5; no clear D gene. The V and J ends lost 0 bases and 5 bases respectively, with 8 bases between them. The length of the CDR3 is 13 residues. CDR1 and CDR2 (germline): SGHKS, YYEKEE (reference sequence). CDR3 region: CASSLAGPETQYF. Written as DNA, the CDR3 is TGTGCCAGCAGCTTGGCTGGGCCGGAGACCCAGTACTTC.

In this sample, this clonotype turned up once. The chain combines TRBV6-2 or TRBV6-3 with TRBJ2-5; no definite D call. The CDR3 sequence is 14 residues long. CDR1 is MNHEY and CDR2 is SVGEGT in the germline V gene. V lost 0 bases and J 4 bases, leaving 9 bases between the germline ends. The DNA for the CDR3 is TGTGCCAGCAGTTACTCGACACGGACAGAGACCCAGTACTTC. Residues: CASSYSTRTETQYF.

The chain combines TRBV5-4 with TRBJ2-7, with D uncertain. Germline loops: CDR1 SGHNT, CDR2 YYREEE (reference sequence). With 4 bases removed from V and 0 bases from J, the gap between germline ends came to 11 bases. This CDR3 has 14 residues. CDR3 amino acids: CASSPRTGSYEQYF. DNA for the CDR3: TGTGCCAGCAGCCCCCGGACCGGCTCCTACGAGCAGTACTTC.

This clonotype was counted between two and nine times. J is TRBJ1-1 and V is TRBV9, with TRBD1 as a possible D gene (6 bases). From germline, CDR1 is SGDLS and CDR2 YYNGEE. The V and J ends lost 2 bases and 7 bases respectively, with 12 bases between them. CDR3 size: 13 residues. For the CDR3, the DNA is TGTGCCAGCAGCGTTGGGGGGCAGAGTGAAGCTTTCTTT. It yields the protein CASSVGGQSEAFF.

A few counts support this clonotype. The genes are TRBV6-1 and TRBJ2-2; 7 positions match TRBD1. J lost 4 bases, V lost 2 bases, and 4 bases had no gene match. From germline, CDR1 is MNHNS and CDR2 SASEGT. CDR3 length equals 15 residues. The CDR3 sequence is CASSERGPGTGELFF. The CDR3 DNA sequence: TGTGCCAGCAGTGAAAGGGGGCCAGGCACCGGGGAGCTGTTTTTT.